The source of this TCR beta chain is a study of CD8 T cells in ankylosing spondylitis. This clonotype came up a few times. The antigen is undetermined. General observations from the study: Seemingly distinctive of ankylosing spondylitis blood was a TCR beta motif formed by eight highly homologous variants. Matched synovial fluid from ankylosing spondylitis patients was reported to be enriched for disease-linked clones.

V was shortened by 1 base and J by 6 bases, with 10 bases between the two germline ends. Per the germline V gene, CDR1 is LGHDT and CDR2 is YNNKEL (reference sequence). This CDR3 has 14 residues. Via MiXCR, TCRdb re-called the 5' RACE reads, giving one row per CDR3 protein. The table has more than 250,000 distinct CDR3 sequences, around a tenth seen once; the top ten hold roughly 9.1%. This TCR was recovered from a female donor with ankylosing spondylitis or in good health (not recorded which). V and J are TRBV3-1 and TRBJ1-5; D may be TRBD1 (6 bases). Material for sequencing was blood, either unsorted or a sorted T cell fraction (not recorded which). CDR3 amino acids: CASSQAGTTQPQHF. The CDR3 coding sequence is TGTGCCAGCAGCCAAGCCGGGACAACTCAGCCCCAGCATTTT.